Detailed here is one T cell receptor beta chain. Its cognate antigen is unknown. This sample is drawn from a study of CD8+ T cells in alopecia areata. Study in general: A regimen of oral tofacitinib, 5 to 10 mg twice daily, was given to treated patients. Affected scalp percentage determined the severity score of treated patients.

Once RNA had been extracted, it was reverse transcribed into cDNA to act as the sequencing template. The assay was immunoSEQ multiplex PCR, and TCRdb's table has in-frame clones only and misses some. The sample records 150,000 to 200,000 clones, around three fifths being singletons. Treatment reported: oral pan-JAK inhibitor, 5-10 mg twice daily. Sampling of alopecia areata patients yielded lesional scalp punch biopsies as well as peripheral blood. The study, taken as a whole, reports: The treated group had a single nonresponder, limiting CD8+ expansion-response conclusions.

The CDR3 runs 15 residues. Germline V gene data show CDR1 as SGHTA and CDR2 as FQGNSA. Germline trimming cut 2 bases from V and 4 bases from J; bases unmatched to any gene: 5. This clonotype was sampled from a human donor with alopecia areata. The sample in question was CD4+ T cells sorted from blood, obtained at week 24, from a patient treated with tofacitinib. V and J are TRBV7-2 and TRBJ2-1; TRBD2 matches at 7 bases. The CDR3: CASSLRRGGYNEQFF. In DNA, the CDR3 is TGTGCCAGCAGCTTACGTCGCGGGGGTTACAATGAGCAGTTCTTC.